The rows below give T cell receptor beta chains drawn from one sample of a study of blood T cell repertoires in COVID-19. Libraries were prepared by immunoSEQ multiplex PCR; TCRdb keeps only in-frame clonotypes and omits some of them. The repertoire holds around 260,000 clones, with 65% to 90% as singletons. The specimen sequenced was peripheral blood. The receptors were sampled from a human donor in a cohort sampled during active COVID-19. Each CDR3 is given with its conserved first and last residue. A D gene is named only where the DNA matches it firmly. Size tells how often a clone was seen (once, few, many) or the class of an expanded clone, and some rows leave it out.

D: TRBD2; V: TRBV9; size: few; J: TRBJ2-3; CDR3: CASSVGRGGDTQYF; DNA: TGTGCCAGCAGCGTGGGGAGGGGAGGGGATACGCAGTATTTT
D: -; V: TRBV7-2; size: -; J: TRBJ1-1; CDR3: CASSLGQVFHENTEAFF; DNA: TGTGCCAGCAGCTTAGGACAGGTGTTCCACGAGAACACTGAAGCTTTCTTT
D: -; V: TRBV7-6; size: -; J: TRBJ2-7; CDR3: CASSLRGGGSSYEQYF; DNA: TGTGCCAGCAGCTTAAGGGGGGGCGGCAGCTCCTACGAGCAGTACTTC
D: -; V: TRBV5-6; size: -; J: TRBJ2-1; CDR3: CASSLGRAYNEQFF; DNA: TGTGCCAGCAGCTTGGGACGGGCCTACAATGAGCAGTTCTTC
D: TRBD2; V: TRBV5-5; size: -; J: TRBJ2-3; CDR3: CASSFPRTSGTDTQYF; DNA: TGTGCCAGCAGCTTTCCTCGGACTAGCGGGACAGATACGCAGTATTTT
D: -; V: TRBV2; size: -; J: TRBJ1-2; CDR3: CASSDGRRNGYTF; DNA: TGTGCCAGCAGTGACGGCAGGAGGAATGGCTACACCTTC
D: TRBD1; V: TRBV6-6; size: -; J: TRBJ2-7; CDR3: CASSRQGGKDEQYF; DNA: TGTGCCAGCAGTCGACAGGGGGGAAAAGACGAGCAGTACTTC
D: TRBD2; V: TRBV7-9; size: -; J: TRBJ2-1; CDR3: CASSHPGLAGDNEQFF; DNA: TGTGCCAGCAGCCACCCCGGACTAGCGGGAGACAATGAGCAGTTCTTC
D: TRBD1; V: TRBV5-1; size: -; J: TRBJ1-1; CDR3: CASSLVGQEAGGAFF; DNA: TGCGCCAGCAGCTTGGTAGGACAGGAGGCGGGGGGAGCTTTCTTT
D: TRBD1; V: TRBV6-5; size: -; J: TRBJ1-1; CDR3: CASKITGGTEAFF; DNA: TGTGCCAGCAAAATAACAGGGGGCACTGAAGCTTTCTTT
D: -; V: TRBV5-1; size: -; J: TRBJ2-2; CDR3: CASSSAGLLRNTGELFF; DNA: TGCGCCAGCAGCTCAGCCGGACTTTTACGAAACACCGGGGAGCTGTTTTTT
D: -; V: TRBV6-6; size: -; J: TRBJ2-7; CDR3: CASSGHTYEQYF; DNA: TGTGCCAGCAGCGGACATACCTACGAGCAGTACTTC
D: -; V: TRBV11-2; size: -; J: TRBJ2-1; CDR3: CASSSGYPALEQFF; DNA: TGTGCCAGCAGCTCGGGGTACCCCGCCTTGGAGCAGTTCTTC
D: -; V: TRBV13; size: -; J: TRBJ2-5; CDR3: CASSRGGETQYF; DNA: TGTGCCAGCAGCAGGGGAGGAGAGACCCAGTACTTC
D: TRBD2; V: TRBV3-1/TRBV3-2; size: few; J: TRBJ2-2; CDR3: CASSQGLAGGELFF; DNA: TGTGCCAGCAGCCAGGGGCTAGCGGGAGGGGAGCTGTTTTTT
D: -; V: TRBV29-1; size: once; J: TRBJ2-7; CDR3: CSVGEGVQQYF; DNA: TGCAGCGTGGGGGAGGGGGTCCAGCAGTACTTC
D: TRBD2; V: TRBV5-1; size: -; J: TRBJ2-1; CDR3: CASSLGGAGEQFF; DNA: TGCGCCAGCAGCTTGGGGGGAGCGGGAGAGCAGTTCTTC
D: TRBD1; V: TRBV5-1; size: once; J: TRBJ2-1; CDR3: CASRKGQGSYNEQFF; DNA: TGCGCCAGCAGAAAGGGACAGGGCTCCTACAATGAGCAGTTCTTC
D: -; V: TRBV30; size: -; J: TRBJ1-5; CDR3: CAWSLTANQPQHF; DNA: TGTGCCTGGAGTTTGACAGCTAATCAGCCCCAGCATTTT
D: -; V: TRBV28; size: -; J: TRBJ2-7; CDR3: CASSPAYEQYF; DNA: TGTGCCAGCAGTCCCGCCTACGAGCAGTACTTC
D: -; V: TRBV3-1/TRBV3-2; size: -; J: TRBJ1-5; CDR3: CARSLGGAGKPNQPQHF; DNA: TGTGCCCGCAGCCTGGGGGGGGCGGGAAAACCCAATCAGCCCCAGCATTTT
D: TRBD2; V: TRBV3-1/TRBV3-2; size: -; J: TRBJ2-3; CDR3: CASSPRTSGRSDTQYF; DNA: TGTGCCAGCAGCCCCCGGACTAGCGGGAGATCAGATACGCAGTATTTT
D: TRBD2; V: TRBV4-1; size: once; J: TRBJ2-2; CDR3: CASSQEASGRAVGELFF; DNA: TGCGCCAGCAGCCAGGAGGCGAGCGGGAGGGCCGTGGGGGAGCTGTTTTTT
D: TRBD1; V: TRBV7-8; size: -; J: TRBJ2-7; CDR3: CASSGRQGAFYEQYF; DNA: TGTGCCAGCAGCGGCAGACAGGGGGCGTTTTACGAGCAGTACTTC
D: -; V: TRBV7-9; size: few; J: TRBJ1-6; CDR3: CASSLGSGNSPLHF; DNA: TGTGCCAGCAGCTTAGGGAGTGGCAATTCACCCCTCCACTTT
D: -; V: TRBV10-3; size: -; J: TRBJ1-1; CDR3: CAISDGVWNTEAFF; DNA: TGTGCCATCAGTGATGGAGTGTGGAACACTGAAGCTTTCTTT
D: -; V: TRBV6-6; size: -; J: TRBJ1-2; CDR3: CASSYDVNARTEGYTF; DNA: TGTGCCAGCAGTTACGACGTAAATGCCAGGACAGAAGGCTACACCTTC
D: -; V: TRBV12-3/TRBV12-4; size: -; J: TRBJ2-7; CDR3: CASSATYEQYF; DNA: TGTGCCAGCAGCGCTACCTACGAGCAGTACTTC
D: -; V: TRBV27; size: -; J: TRBJ2-1; CDR3: CASSPLYSENEQFF; DNA: TGTGCCAGCAGCCCCCTTTATAGCGAAAATGAGCAGTTCTTC
D: TRBD1; V: TRBV5-1; size: -; J: TRBJ1-2; CDR3: CASSADRMEGYTF; DNA: TGCGCCAGCAGCGCGGACAGGATGGAAGGCTACACCTTC
D: -; V: TRBV15; size: few; J: TRBJ2-6; CDR3: CATSTAGPRSGANVLTF; DNA: TGTGCCACCAGCACCGCGGGCCCCCGCTCTGGGGCCAACGTCCTGACTTTC
D: TRBD1; V: TRBV30; size: -; J: TRBJ1-6; CDR3: CAWNPRQGHNSPLHF; DNA: TGTGCCTGGAACCCCCGACAGGGCCATAATTCACCCCTCCACTTT
D: -; V: TRBV11-2; size: -; J: TRBJ2-1; CDR3: CASSLALSAANEQFF; DNA: TGTGCCAGCAGCTTAGCTCTAAGTGCGGCTAATGAGCAGTTCTTC